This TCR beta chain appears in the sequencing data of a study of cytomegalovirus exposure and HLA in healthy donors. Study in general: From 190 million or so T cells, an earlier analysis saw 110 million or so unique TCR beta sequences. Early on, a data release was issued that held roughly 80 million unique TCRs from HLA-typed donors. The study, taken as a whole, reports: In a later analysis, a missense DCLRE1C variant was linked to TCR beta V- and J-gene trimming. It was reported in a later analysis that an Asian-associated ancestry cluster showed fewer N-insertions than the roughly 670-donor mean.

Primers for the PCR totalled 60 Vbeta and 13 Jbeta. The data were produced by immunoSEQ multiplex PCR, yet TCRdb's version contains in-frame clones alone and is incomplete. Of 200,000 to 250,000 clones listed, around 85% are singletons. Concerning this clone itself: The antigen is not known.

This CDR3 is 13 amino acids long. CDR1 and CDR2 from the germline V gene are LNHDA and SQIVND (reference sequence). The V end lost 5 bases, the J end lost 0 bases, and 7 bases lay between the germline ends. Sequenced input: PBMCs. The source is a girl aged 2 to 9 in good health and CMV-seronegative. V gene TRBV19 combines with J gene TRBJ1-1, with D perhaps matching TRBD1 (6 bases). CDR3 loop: CASSYRVNTEAFF. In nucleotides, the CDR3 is TGTGCCAGTAGTTACAGGGTGAACACTGAAGCTTTCTTT.